The entry below describes one T cell receptor (beta chain). No antigen is known for it. These data are taken from a study of Ad26.COV2.S vaccination and SARS-CoV-2 variants. Study details: A participant enrolled in the COV1001 Ad26.COV2.S trial arm provided the sample. Into the muscle, Ad26.COV2.S was dosed once or twice, 56 days apart.

Treatment defined: approximately 18 received Ad26.COV2.S at low or high dose, single or two shots; roughly five received placebo; per-sample allocation not given. Sampling was done on day 63 after the first vaccine or placebo injection. Repertoires were generated with immunoSEQ multiplex PCR, while TCRdb's copy carries only in-frame clones and drops some. In the table there are approximately 400,000 clones, 80% to 90% of which are singletons. The V gene's germline CDR1 is SQVTM and CDR2 ANQGSEA. This CDR3 has 11 amino acids. V lost 5 bases and J lost 0, with 4 bases in between. Study-wide findings and caveats: Vaccine recipients posted higher spike-specific TCR breadth than their placebo counterparts. Measurement of non-spike TCR breadth gave similar results in vaccine and placebo recipients.

This specimen consisted of peripheral blood, obtained in a trial of Ad26.COV2.S vaccine versus placebo. The chain has TRBV29-1 and TRBJ1-1; D not certain. The TCR sequence derives from a person aged 18-65 years who received the Ad26.COV2.S COVID-19 vaccine or a placebo. The CDR3 loop reads CSVSLNTEAFF. Here the CDR3 DNA reads TGCAGCGTTAGCCTGAACACTGAAGCTTTCTTT.